A single T cell receptor beta chain is shown here with its context. The antigen is unknown. Making the TCR beta libraries involved quantitative 5'-RACE with molecular barcodes. TCRdb recomputed calls from the 5' RACE reads with MiXCR, one row per CDR3 protein. This table holds roughly 700,000 distinct CDR3 sequences, 15% to 20% found once. These data come from a study of CD8 T cells in ankylosing spondylitis. Study results and limitations: Clones linked to disease were reported to show significant enrichment in matched ankylosing spondylitis synovial fluid. A TCR beta motif made of eight highly homologous variants seemed typical of ankylosing spondylitis blood.

The CDR3 runs to 15 residues. CDR1 SNHLY and CDR2 FYNNEI come from the germline V gene. V was clipped by 3 bases and J by 7 bases, with 18 bases between them. Source material: blood, either unsorted or a sorted T cell fraction (not recorded which). The J gene is TRBJ1-2, the V gene TRBV2, with D hard to call. This TCR was recovered from a male donor with ankylosing spondylitis. DNA for the CDR3: TGTGCCAGCAGTGAGCAGCCCCGGGCTATTCTTGGCTACACCTTC. Translation gives CASSEQPRAILGYTF.